This TCR beta chain was found in a study of cytomegalovirus exposure and HLA in healthy donors (dated by TCRdb to about 2017). General notes on the study: According to an earlier analysis of 450 to 650 of the donors, 150 million to 200 million T cells yielded approximately 120 million unique TCR beta sequences and approximately 300 Gb of sequence data. An early release that covered approximately 600 HLA-typed donors contained around 300 gigabases of sequencing data and tens of millions of unique TCR sequences. Of the roughly 430 genotyped donors, 65% to 90% fell in the genetic ancestry cluster associated with self-reported Caucasian donors. The study was designed to test whether signatures of past pathogen exposure could be identified by cataloging public T cell receptors. The study profiled the T cell repertoires of around 700 subjects by immunosequencing and related them to cytomegalovirus serostatus. Along with the roughly 710-subject first cohort, a separate validation cohort of over 90 different subjects was used. To predict cytomegalovirus infection status, the study combined high-throughput TCR immunosequencing, statistical association of individual TCRs with disease status, and machine learning. A later analysis re-examined previously published TCR beta repertoires from over 500 donors and added high-resolution HLA genotyping to investigate patterns of TCR occurrence. The later analysis used no new phenotypic data to find candidate immune exposures, relying instead on TCR beta sequences and their occurrence across donors. An earlier analysis of around 580 of the donors used high-throughput TCR beta sequencing to judge whether each TCR beta V gene segment behaved as functional or pseudogenic. Donor age, sex, ethnicity and CMV serostatus were compiled alongside the repertoire data. Genome-wide SNP genotypes for about 55% of the roughly 670 donors were used in a later genetic analysis, which treated that subset as a discovery cohort. Every repertoire in the discovery cohort had been generated on one and the same sequencing platform. Both class I and class II loci were covered by HLA typing, at four-digit resolution. Typing coverage varied by locus: about 620-630 donors for A, B, C, DRB1 and DQB1; more than 500 for DQA1; more than 600 for DPA1; about 450 for DPB1. Four to six DR-DQ haplotypes were handled as single units for association and clustering, since linkage in the cohort was strong. On average, about 200,000 unique TCR beta nucleotide sequences were sequenced per donor among some 430 genotyped donors of the cohort, with roughly 19% of those sequences being non-productive.

The cohort consisted of 666 healthy bone marrow donors. At the time of sampling, every cohort member was nominally healthy, though immune exposures that went unrecorded were likely present. The donor was CMV seropositive and belonged to the group of a few hundred seropositive cohort members. Every donor gave a peripheral blood sample, and the peripheral blood mononuclear cells from that sample were used for TCR beta sequencing. Genomic DNA extraction from the blood cell samples was performed with the Qiagen DNeasy Blood Extraction Kit. Library construction relied on the immunoSEQ multiplex PCR assay. The multiplex PCR relied on a mix of 60 forward primers for TCR Vbeta segments and 13 reverse primers for TCR Jbeta segments. The CDR3 region of rearranged TCR beta genes was amplified from genomic DNA with a multiplex PCR assay. Amplified TCR beta libraries were sequenced as 87-base-pair reads on the Illumina HiSeq System. The study's own analysis went as follows. Across the roughly 700 repertoires, a later analysis counted tens of millions of unique TCR beta chains, roughly 11 million of which were shared by at least two donors. To remove PCR and sequencing errors, raw reads were error-corrected and collapsed into unique sequences using a nearest-neighbor algorithm that merged closely related sequences. Alignment of CDR3 sequences to IMGT reference sequences was used to assign V, D and J gene segments. For a sequence to be retained, a match of at least six nucleotides to both a V gene segment and a J gene segment was required. Rearrangements were called productive when the CDR3 lacked stop codons and stayed in frame with V and J; all others were non-productive. CDR3 was defined according to IMGT convention as the region running from the second conserved V-encoded cysteine to the conserved J-encoded phenylalanine. The earlier analysis of a few hundred of the donors excluded any sequence lacking an unambiguous match to a single V gene segment. An earlier analysis of 587 of the donors called V segments functional above 56.7% productive rearrangements and segregating when the between-donor standard deviation exceeded 5%. A statistical classification framework was built to diagnose cytomegalovirus status from the catalog of TCR beta chain sequences. A later analysis assigned V and J genes by comparing TCR nucleotide sequences with IMGT/GENE-DB human TR gene sequences. A later analysis assigned CDR3 sequences and most-parsimonious VDJ recombination scenarios with the TCRdist pipeline. In a later analysis, each TCR beta chain was defined by its CDR3 amino acid sequence together with its V-gene family, and reads lacking a unique V-gene family were excluded. A later analysis removed 500 to 650 highly shared, low-generation-probability nucleotide sequences to deal with suspected cross-contamination and a sequencing artifact. A later analysis calculated a clonal expansion index for each public chain from normalized within-repertoire ranks of inferred template counts. In a later analysis, generation probabilities were computed with a VDJ recombination model fitted to out-of-frame rearrangements, and the resulting probabilities were checked against IGoR. In a later analysis, hypergeometric tests were used to score TCR-TCR, TCR-HLA and TCR-CMV co-occurrence, with a repertoire-size bias correction applied to TCR pairs. To estimate false discovery rates, a later analysis permuted the HLA or CMV assignments 20 times. In a later analysis, co-occurring TCRs were grouped with DBSCAN, and TCRdist sequence similarity was added when clustering was performed within HLA-allele-positive subsets. Co-occurrence clustering excluded repertoires with fewer than 30,000 or more than 120,000 public chains, plus five with anomalous nucleotide sharing. TCRdb stores this immuneACCESS table with in-frame sequences only. Part of the clones is absent; in the studies checked, under half of the shortfall reflects unresolved V genes, and no reason is known for the rest. D and trimming were read from the DNA, whereas the V and J calls and clone size are those reported in that table. The sample table lists 95,000 to 150,000 clones, approximately 72% of them with a count of one. 30% of the sample goes to the ten largest clones.

As to this clone: Its antigen has not been determined. One base away there is no much larger clone; base qualities are not given.

The CDR3 has 11 amino acids, counting the end cysteine and phenylalanine. Only the CDR3 part of the read is kept: 33 bases, read in frame from the first base. The germline V gene provides CDR1 MNHNS and CDR2 SASEGT. Cut back by 3 bases and 9 bases, the V and J ends lie 9 bases apart. The paper's findings and limits, for the study overall: Most TCR sequences were observed very rarely across donors, whereas some public TCRs were present in many individuals. In a later analysis, several top co-occurrence clusters were reported to appear linked to parvovirus B19, influenza, CMV and Epstein-Barr virus. Because the 87-base-pair reads could not distinguish some IMGT-functional V segments, including TRBV6-2 and TRBV6-3, those segments were excluded. In both the original and validation cohorts, the classifier was reported to diagnose cytomegalovirus status with high specificity and sensitivity. A group of highly shared sequence variants was considered likely to be a technical artifact of the sequencing pipeline. A later analysis associated about 16,000 TCR beta sequences with specific HLA alleles at a false discovery rate of 0.05. In this cohort, only TCR beta chains were sequenced, and detectable features were limited by the absence of alpha or paired-chain data. A later genetic analysis reported fewer N-insertions in productive TCRs among donors in an Asian-associated ancestry cluster than the roughly 640-donor mean. The study gave a list of 150 to 200 TCR beta chains associated with cytomegalovirus. In a later analysis, TCR association rates were found to vary across HLA loci, with the most associated TCRs seen for DRB1 alleles and the fewest for HLA-C alleles. A later analysis found that HLA-associated TCR beta chains were more clonally expanded and had lower generation probabilities than equally common non-associated chains. CMV serostatus was the only immune exposure information available for the cohort. An earlier analysis of approximately 590 of the donors showed that most TCR beta V segments appeared in productive rearrangements either about 87% or about 30% of the time, which broadly matched IMGT annotations. Because HLA typing was missing for some donors at each locus, association tests included only the typed subset. In a later genetic analysis, a missense DCLRE1C variant was associated with V-gene and J-gene trimming of TCR beta chains, and the association was replicated in an independent cohort. A later analysis found that most CMV-associated TCR beta chains appeared HLA-restricted, with HLA associations seemingly driven largely by CMV exposure. It was suggested by the authors that the approach could potentially be generalized to other disease states and immunological phenotypes. Three of the identified cytomegalovirus-associated TCR beta chains were confirmed in vitro to be specific for cytomegalovirus antigens. A further reported finding was that TCR beta sequences accurately predicted the HLA-A and HLA-B alleles for most subjects in the first cohort. The earlier analysis of about 600 of the donors excluded some 15 rarely observed V segments, including chromosome 9 orphons, because counts were too low. When HLA alleles, especially DR and DQ, strongly co-occurred, attributing TCR associations to individual alleles was difficult. The presence/absence analyses assumed that sequencing depth was roughly uniform across donors, and that assumption may not be true. Linkage disequilibrium might explain the correlated functional status among segregating V segments, but an unknown experimental factor could not be ruled out.

The rearranged segments are TRBV6-1 and TRBJ2-7, and TRBD1 may be the D gene, going by 6 matching bases. The sample taken for sequencing was PBMCs. The sequence came from a man aged 60-69 years in good health and CMV-seropositive. The nucleotides read TGTGCCAGCAGTGAGGGACACCTGCAGTACTTC. Its coded protein is CASSEGHLQYF.